This TCR beta chain was recorded in a study of cytomegalovirus exposure and HLA in healthy donors. Study conclusions and caveats: Through in vitro validation, a few CMV-associated chains were shown to be specific for CMV antigens. Previous analysis showed most TCR beta V segments were productive about 90% or about 30% of the time.

There are 14 residues in the CDR3. Germline CDR1 SGHNT, CDR2 YYREEE (reference sequence). The ends lost 4 bases at V and 3 bases at J; junction bases unmatched: 3. Comments on this clone: As yet, its antigen is unknown.

The PCR was carried out with 60 Vbeta primers and 13 Jbeta primers. Assay: immunoSEQ multiplex PCR; the TCRdb copy retains only in-frame clones and omits some. Of about 170,000 clones listed, roughly four fifths were seen once; the top ten hold approximately 3.1%. The sequencing input was PBMCs. This clonotype was sampled from a woman between 45 and 65 years old in good health and CMV-seropositive. This chain uses TRBV5-4 with TRBJ1-1; 10 positions match TRBD1. Here the CDR3 DNA reads TGTGCCAGCAGCCGGGACAGGGGTGACACTGAAGCTTTCTTT. Translating it yields CASSRDRGDTEAFF.